The rows below give T cell receptor beta chains drawn from one sample of a study of blood T cells in healthy people across ages. TCRdb re-called the 5' RACE reads with MiXCR, one entry per CDR3 protein. Among approximately 1,000,000 distinct CDR3 sequences listed, under 40% were seen once. The sequencing sample was made of blood. The receptors shown here come from a man aged 18 to 30 in good health. Both conserved end residues are part of each CDR3. D genes are given only for firm matches. Clone size is given for some rows only: seen once, a few or many times, or a class if the clone is expanded.

clone size	V gene	D gene	J gene	CDR3 DNA	CDR3 protein
few	TRBV12-3/TRBV12-4	TRBD2	TRBJ2-1	TGTGCCAGTCTGAACAGAGCGGGGGGGCCATACAATGAGCAGTTCTTC	CASLNRAGGPYNEQFF
few	TRBV4-3	TRBD1	TRBJ2-7	TGCGCCAGCAGCCAAGGTTCGACAGGGATCTACAATGAGCAGTACTTC	CASSQGSTGIYNEQYF
.	TRBV7-3	.	TRBJ2-2	TGTGCCAGCAGCTTAAACCCGCCCGGCGGAAACGTCGGGGAGCTGTTTTTT	CASSLNPPGGNVGELFF
many	TRBV3-1	.	TRBJ2-5	TGCGCCAGCAGCCAACGAGAGACCCAGTACTTC	CASSQRETQYF
many	TRBV7-2	TRBD2	TRBJ2-7	TGTGCCAGCAGCTCCCTAGCGGGATCCTACGAGCAGTACTTC	CASSSLAGSYEQYF
.	TRBV4-3	TRBD2	TRBJ2-3	TGCGCCAGCAGCCAAGAGGCTAGCGGGGGGGCTGGAGATACGCGGTATTTT	CASSQEASGGAGDTRYF
.	TRBV11-1	.	TRBJ2-4	TGTGCCAGCAGCCCCGGGACACGAAGCGGCATTCAGTACTTC	CASSPGTRSGIQYF
few	TRBV29-1	TRBD1	TRBJ2-1	TGCAGCGTTGAAGATACAAGGGGGCAGGATGAGCAGTTCTTC	CSVEDTRGQDEQFF
few	TRBV27	TRBD2	TRBJ2-7	TGTGCCAGCGCTTCCGGCCTAGCGGGGTACGAGCAGTACTTC	CASASGLAGYEQYF
.	TRBV15	.	TRBJ1-2	TGTGCCACCAGCAGAGATAAGGCCACCGGGGCCTATGGCTACACCTTC	CATSRDKATGAYGYTF